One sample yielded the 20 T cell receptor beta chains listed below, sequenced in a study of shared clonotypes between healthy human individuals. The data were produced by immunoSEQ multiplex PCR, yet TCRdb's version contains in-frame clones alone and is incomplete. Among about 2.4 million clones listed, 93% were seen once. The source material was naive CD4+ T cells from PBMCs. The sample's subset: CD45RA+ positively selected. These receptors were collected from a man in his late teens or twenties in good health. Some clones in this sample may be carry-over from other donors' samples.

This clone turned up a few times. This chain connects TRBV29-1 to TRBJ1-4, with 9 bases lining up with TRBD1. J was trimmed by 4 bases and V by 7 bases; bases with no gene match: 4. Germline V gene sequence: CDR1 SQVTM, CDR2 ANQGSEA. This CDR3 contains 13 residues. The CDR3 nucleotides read TGCAGCGCCCAGGGACAGGGTAATGAAAAACTGTTTTTT. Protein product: CSAQGQGNEKLFF.

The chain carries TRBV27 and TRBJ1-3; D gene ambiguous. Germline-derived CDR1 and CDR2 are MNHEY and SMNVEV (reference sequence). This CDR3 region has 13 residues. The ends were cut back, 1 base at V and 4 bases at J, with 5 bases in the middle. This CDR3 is CASSLWRGNTIYF. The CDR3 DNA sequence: TGTGCCAGCAGTTTATGGCGGGGAAACACCATATATTTT.

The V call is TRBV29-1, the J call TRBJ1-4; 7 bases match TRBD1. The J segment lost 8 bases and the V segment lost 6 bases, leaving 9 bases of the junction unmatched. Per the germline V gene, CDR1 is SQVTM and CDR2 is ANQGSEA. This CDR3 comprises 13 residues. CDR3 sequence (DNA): TGCAGCGTGTCCAGGCGCAGGGGGGAAAAACTGTTTTTT. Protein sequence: CSVSRRRGEKLFF.

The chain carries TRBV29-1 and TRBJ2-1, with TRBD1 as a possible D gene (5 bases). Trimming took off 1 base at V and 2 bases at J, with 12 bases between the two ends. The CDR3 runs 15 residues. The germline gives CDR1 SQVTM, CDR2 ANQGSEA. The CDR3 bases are TGCAGCGTTGAAGGCAGGCTCAGGGCCTACAATGAGCAGTTCTTC. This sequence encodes CSVEGRLRAYNEQFF.

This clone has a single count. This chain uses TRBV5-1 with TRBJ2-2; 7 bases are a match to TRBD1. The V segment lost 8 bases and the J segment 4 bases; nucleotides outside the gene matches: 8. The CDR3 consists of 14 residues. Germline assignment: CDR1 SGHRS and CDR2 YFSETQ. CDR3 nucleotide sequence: TGCGCCAGTGAAGGGGGCGCGGGCACCGGGGAGCTGTTTTTT. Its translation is CASEGGAGTGELFF. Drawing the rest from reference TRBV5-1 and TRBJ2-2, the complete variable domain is KAGVTQTPRYLIKTRGQQVTLSCSPISGHRSVSWYQQTPGQGLQFLFEYFSETQRNKGNFPGRFSGRQFSNSRSEMNVSTLELGDSALYLCASEGGAGTGELFFGEGSRLTVL.

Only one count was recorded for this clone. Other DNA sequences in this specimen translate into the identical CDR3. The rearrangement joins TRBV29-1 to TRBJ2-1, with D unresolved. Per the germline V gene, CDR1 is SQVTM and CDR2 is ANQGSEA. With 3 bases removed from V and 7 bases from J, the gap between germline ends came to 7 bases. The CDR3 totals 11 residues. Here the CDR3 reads CSVDPENEQFF. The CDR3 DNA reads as TGCAGCGTTGATCCGGAGAATGAGCAGTTCTTC.

The DNA of the CDR3 is TGTGCCAGCAGCTTAATATCCGGGAGCGGGGAGCAGTTCTTC. Its protein product is CASSLISGSGEQFF. The rearrangement links TRBV7-3 to TRBJ2-1, with TRBD2 as a possible D gene (6 bases). The germline V gene encodes CDR1 SGHTA and CDR2 FQGTGA. The CDR3 runs to 14 residues. V was pared by 1 base and J by 10 bases, with 14 bases between.

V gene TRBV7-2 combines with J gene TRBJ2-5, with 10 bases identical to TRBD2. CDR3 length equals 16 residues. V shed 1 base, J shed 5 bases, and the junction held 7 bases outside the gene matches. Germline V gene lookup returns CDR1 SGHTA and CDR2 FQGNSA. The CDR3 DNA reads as TGTGCCAGCAGCTTAGTGGCTAGCGGGAGCTGGGAGACCCAGTACTTC. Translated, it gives CASSLVASGSWETQYF.

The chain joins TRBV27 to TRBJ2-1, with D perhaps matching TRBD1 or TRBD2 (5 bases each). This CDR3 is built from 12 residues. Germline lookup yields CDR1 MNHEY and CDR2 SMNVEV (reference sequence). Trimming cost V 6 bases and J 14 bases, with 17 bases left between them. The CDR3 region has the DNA TGTGCCAGCAGGGGAGACGAGAGGGGAGAGTTCTTC. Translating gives CASRGDERGEFF.

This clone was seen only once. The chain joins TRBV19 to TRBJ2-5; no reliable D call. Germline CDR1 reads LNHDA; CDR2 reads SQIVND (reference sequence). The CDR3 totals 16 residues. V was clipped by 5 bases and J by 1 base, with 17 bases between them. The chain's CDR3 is CASSPSLMGPQETQYF. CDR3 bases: TGTGCCAGTAGTCCTTCCCTAATGGGTCCCCAAGAGACCCAGTACTTC.

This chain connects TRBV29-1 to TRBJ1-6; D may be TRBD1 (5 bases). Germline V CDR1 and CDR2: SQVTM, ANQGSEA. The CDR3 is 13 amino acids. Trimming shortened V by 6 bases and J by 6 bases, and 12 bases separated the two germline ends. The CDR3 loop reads CSVASDINSPLHF. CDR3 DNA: TGCAGCGTGGCCTCGGACATTAATTCACCCCTCCACTTT.

The CDR3 region is CASSRGTGGSTDTQYF. CDR3 DNA sequence: TGTGCCAGCAGCCGCGGGACAGGGGGGAGCACAGATACGCAGTATTTT. V usage is TRBV7-8 and J usage is TRBJ2-3; TRBD1 matches at 11 bases. The germline gives CDR1 SGHVS, CDR2 FQNEAQ. After removal of 5 bases from V and 0 bases from J, the junction contained 4 bases not matched to a gene. The CDR3 consists of 16 residues. Full variable domain (outside the CDR3, taken from reference TRBV7-8 and TRBJ2-3): GAGVSQSPRYKVAKRGQDVALRCDPISGHVSLFWYQQALGQGPEFLTYFQNEAQLDKSGLPSDRFFAERPEGSVSTLKIQRTQQEDSAVYLCASSRGTGGSTDTQYFGPGTRLTVL.

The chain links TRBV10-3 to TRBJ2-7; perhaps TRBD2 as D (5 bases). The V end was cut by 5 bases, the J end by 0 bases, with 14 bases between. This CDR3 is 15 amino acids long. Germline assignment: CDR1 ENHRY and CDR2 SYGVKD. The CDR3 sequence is CAISTRGGYSYEQYF. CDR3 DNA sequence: TGTGCCATCAGTACCCGAGGAGGTTACTCCTACGAGCAGTACTTC.

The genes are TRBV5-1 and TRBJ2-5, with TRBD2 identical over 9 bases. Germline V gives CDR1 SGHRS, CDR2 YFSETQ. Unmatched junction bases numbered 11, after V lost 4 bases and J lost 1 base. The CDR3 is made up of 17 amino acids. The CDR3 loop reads CASSTEGAGGPQETQYF. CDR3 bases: TGCGCCAGCAGCACCGAAGGGGCGGGAGGGCCCCAAGAGACCCAGTACTTC.

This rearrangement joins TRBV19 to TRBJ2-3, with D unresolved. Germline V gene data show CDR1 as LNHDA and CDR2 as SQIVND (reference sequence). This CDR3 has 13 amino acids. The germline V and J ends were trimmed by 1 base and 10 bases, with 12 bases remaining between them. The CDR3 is CASSIARFRAQYF. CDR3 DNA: TGTGCCAGTAGTATAGCCAGGTTTAGGGCGCAGTATTTT.

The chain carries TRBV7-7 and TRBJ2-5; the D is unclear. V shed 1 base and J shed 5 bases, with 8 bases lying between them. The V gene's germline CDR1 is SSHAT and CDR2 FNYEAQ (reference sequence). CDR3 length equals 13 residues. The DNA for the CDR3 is TGTGCCAGCAGCTTAGAATTGAGGGAGACCCAGTACTTC. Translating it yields CASSLELRETQYF.

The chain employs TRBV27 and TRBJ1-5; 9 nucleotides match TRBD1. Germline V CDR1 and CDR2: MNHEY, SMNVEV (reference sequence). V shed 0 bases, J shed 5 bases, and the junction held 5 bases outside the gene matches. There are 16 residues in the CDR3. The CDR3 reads CASSLSQGAGDQPQHF. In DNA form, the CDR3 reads TGTGCCAGCAGTTTATCACAGGGGGCAGGAGATCAGCCCCAGCATTTT.

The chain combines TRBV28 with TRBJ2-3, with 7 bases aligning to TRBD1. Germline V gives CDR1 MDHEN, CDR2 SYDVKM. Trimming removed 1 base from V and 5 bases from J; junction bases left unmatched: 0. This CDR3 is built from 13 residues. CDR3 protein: CASSLYRGDTQYF. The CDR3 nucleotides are TGTGCCAGCAGTTTATACAGGGGAGATACGCAGTATTTT.

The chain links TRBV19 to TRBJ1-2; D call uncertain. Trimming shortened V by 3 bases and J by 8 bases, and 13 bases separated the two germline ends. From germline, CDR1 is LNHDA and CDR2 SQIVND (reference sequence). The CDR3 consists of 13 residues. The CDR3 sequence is CASSIGHPPGYTF. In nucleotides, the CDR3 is TGTGCCAGTAGTATTGGTCACCCGCCCGGCTACACCTTC.

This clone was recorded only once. The CDR3 DNA reads TGTGCCAGCAGCACCGGGACAGGTAACACCGGGGAGCTGTTTTTT. This translates into CASSTGTGNTGELFF. V usage is TRBV5-6 and J usage is TRBJ2-2, with 8 positions matching TRBD1. This CDR3 spans 15 amino acids. V trimming: 4 bases; J trimming: 2 bases; junction bases outside the gene matches: 4. Germline CDR1 and CDR2: SGHDT and YYEEEE.